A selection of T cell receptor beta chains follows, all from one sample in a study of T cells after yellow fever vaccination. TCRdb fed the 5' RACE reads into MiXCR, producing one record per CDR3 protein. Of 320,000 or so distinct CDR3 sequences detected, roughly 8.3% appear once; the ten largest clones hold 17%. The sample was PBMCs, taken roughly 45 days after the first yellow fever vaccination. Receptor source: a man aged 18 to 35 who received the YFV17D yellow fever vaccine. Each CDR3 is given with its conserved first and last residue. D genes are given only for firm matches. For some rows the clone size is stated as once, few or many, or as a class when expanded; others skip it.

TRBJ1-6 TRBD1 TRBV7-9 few CASSLTGAISPLHF TGTGCCAGCAGCCTGACAGGGGCCATATCACCCCTCCACTTT
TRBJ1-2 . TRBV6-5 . CASSYVSGSNYGYTF TGTGCCAGCAGTTACGTGTCGGGGTCTAACTATGGCTACACCTTC
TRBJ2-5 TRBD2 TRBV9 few CASSVGGASSGTQYF TGTGCCAGCAGCGTCGGGGGGGCCTCAAGTGGGACCCAGTACTTC
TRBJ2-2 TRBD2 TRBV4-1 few CASSPPLAVDGELFF TGCGCCAGCAGCCCCCCCCTAGCGGTGGACGGGGAGCTGTTTTTT
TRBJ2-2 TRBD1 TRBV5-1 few CASRPGTGFVGTGELFF TGCGCCAGTCGCCCCGGGACAGGGTTCGTCGGCACCGGGGAGCTGTTTTTT
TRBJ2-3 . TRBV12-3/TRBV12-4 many CASSLWVQDTQYF TGTGCCAGCAGTTTATGGGTCCAAGATACGCAGTATTTT
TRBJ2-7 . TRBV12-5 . CASGLWGYEQYF TGTGCTAGTGGTTTGTGGGGCTACGAGCAGTACTTC
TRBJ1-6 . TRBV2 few CASGDPRGSPLHF TGTGCCAGCGGGGACCCCCGAGGTTCACCCCTCCACTTT
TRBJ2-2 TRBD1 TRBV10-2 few CARPGQGYTGELFF TGCGCCAGACCGGGACAGGGATACACCGGGGAGCTGTTTTTT
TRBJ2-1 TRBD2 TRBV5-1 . CASSRLGRGVLNEQFF TGCGCCAGCAGCCGCTTGGGGCGGGGGGTCCTCAATGAGCAGTTCTTC
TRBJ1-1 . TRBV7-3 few CASSLTGWNTEAFF TGTGCCAGCAGCTTAACAGGGTGGAACACTGAAGCTTTCTTT
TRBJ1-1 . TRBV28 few CASSEGGRNTEAFF TGTGCCAGCAGCGAGGGAGGGAGGAACACTGAAGCTTTCTTT
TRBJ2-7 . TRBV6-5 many CASSYRVSGGREQYF TGTGCCAGCAGTTACCGGGTGTCAGGGGGGCGCGAGCAGTACTTC
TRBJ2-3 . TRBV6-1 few CASSEGVGTDTQYF TGTGCCAGCAGTGAGGGGGTAGGCACAGATACGCAGTATTTT
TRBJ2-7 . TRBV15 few CATSRDARTRYF TGTGCCACCAGCAGAGATGCGAGAACGCGGTACTTC
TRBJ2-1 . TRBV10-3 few CAITEGGDEQFF TGTGCCATCACCGAGGGAGGAGATGAGCAGTTCTTC
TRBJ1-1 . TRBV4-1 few CASSYPGGLAEAFF TGCGCCAGCAGCTACCCAGGAGGTCTCGCTGAAGCTTTCTTT
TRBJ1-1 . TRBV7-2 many CASSLARNTEAFF TGTGCCAGCAGCTTAGCCCGGAACACTGAAGCTTTCTTT
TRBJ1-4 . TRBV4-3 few CASSRRGGTNEKLFF TGCGCCAGCAGTAGAAGGGGAGGAACTAATGAAAAACTGTTTTTT
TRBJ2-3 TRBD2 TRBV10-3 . CAISESTSGGADTQYF TGTGCCATCAGTGAGTCGACTAGCGGGGGGGCAGATACGCAGTATTTT
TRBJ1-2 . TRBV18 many CASSPTRGQLYGYTF TGTGCCAGCTCACCAACTAGAGGACAGCTCTATGGCTACACCTTC
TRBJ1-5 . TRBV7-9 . CASSFIGQPQHF TGTGCCAGCAGCTTCATAGGTCAGCCCCAGCATTTT
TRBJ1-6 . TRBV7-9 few CASSPPKQNDNSPLHF TGTGCCAGCAGCCCCCCCAAGCAGAATGATAATTCACCCCTCCACTTT
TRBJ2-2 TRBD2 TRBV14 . CASSQDRLAGLVGELFF TGTGCCAGCAGCCAAGATCGACTAGCGGGGTTGGTCGGGGAGCTGTTTTTT
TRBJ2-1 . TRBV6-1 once CARAQGSSYNEQFF TGTGCCAGAGCCCAGGGGAGCTCCTACAATGAGCAGTTCTTC
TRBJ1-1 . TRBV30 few CACVTGIMNTEAFF TGTGCCTGTGTTACCGGGATCATGAACACTGAAGCTTTCTTT
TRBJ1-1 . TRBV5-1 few CASSLGLTVNTEAFF TGCGCCAGCAGCTTGGGTCTCACTGTCAACACTGAAGCTTTCTTT
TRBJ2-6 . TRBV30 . CAWSDKTAAGANVLTF TGTGCCTGGAGTGACAAGACAGCGGCTGGGGCCAACGTCCTGACTTTC
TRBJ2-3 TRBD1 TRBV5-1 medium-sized CASSLMDRGTDTQYF TGCGCCAGCAGCTTGATGGACAGGGGAACAGATACGCAGTATTTT
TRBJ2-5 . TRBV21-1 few CASRPGWWPGQETQYF TGTGCCAGCAGGCCCGGTTGGTGGCCAGGGCAAGAGACCCAGTACTTC
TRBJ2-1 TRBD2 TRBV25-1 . CASIPGTSNEQSF TGTGCCAGCATCCCCGGGACTAGCAATGAGCAGTCCTTC
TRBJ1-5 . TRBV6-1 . CAGGGYLSNQPQHF TGTGCCGGGGGGGGGTATCTGAGCAATCAGCCCCAGCATTTT
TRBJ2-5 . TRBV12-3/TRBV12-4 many CASSRLGEETQYF TGTGCCAGCAGCCGACTGGGCGAAGAGACCCAGTACTTC
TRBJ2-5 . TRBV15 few CATSREKARLQETQYF TGTGCCACCAGCAGAGAGAAAGCCCGGCTCCAAGAGACCCAGTACTTC
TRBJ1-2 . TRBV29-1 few CSARSGGVGYTF TGCAGCGCCAGAAGTGGAGGGGTGGGCTACACCTTC
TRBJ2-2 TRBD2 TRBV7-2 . CASKKAGGLTGELFF TGTGCCAGCAAAAAAGCGGGGGGGCTCACCGGGGAGCTGTTTTTT
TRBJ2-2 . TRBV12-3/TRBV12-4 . CASSRNPGATGELFF TGTGCCAGCAGTAGGAACCCGGGGGCGACCGGGGAGCTGTTTTTT
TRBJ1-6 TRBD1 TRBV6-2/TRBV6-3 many CASSPLDRGGSPLHF TGTGCCAGCAGTCCTCTGGACAGGGGAGGATCACCCCTCCACTTT
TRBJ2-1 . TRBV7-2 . CASSTLTGRYNEQFF TGTGCCAGCAGCACCCTTACAGGACGATACAATGAGCAGTTCTTC
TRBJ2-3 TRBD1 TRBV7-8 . CASSLTAGTGLTDTQYF TGTGCCAGCAGCCTTACAGCCGGGACAGGCCTCACAGATACGCAGTATTTT
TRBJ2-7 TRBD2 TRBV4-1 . CASSQPAGLAAIGQYF TGCGCCAGCAGCCAACCCGCGGGGCTAGCGGCTATCGGGCAGTACTTC
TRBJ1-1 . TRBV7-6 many CASSSDTNTEAFF TGTGCCAGCAGCTCGGACACGAACACTGAAGCTTTCTTT
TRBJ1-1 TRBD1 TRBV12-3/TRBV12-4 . CASSQTGTGGTEAFF TGTGCCAGCAGCCAGACCGGGACAGGGGGCACTGAAGCTTTCTTT
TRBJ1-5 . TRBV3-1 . CASSQDWQIQPQHF TGTGCCAGCAGCCAAGATTGGCAGATCCAGCCCCAGCATTTT
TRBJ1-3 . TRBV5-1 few CASSLPDPSGNTIYF TGCGCCAGCAGCTTGCCTGACCCCTCTGGAAACACCATATATTTT
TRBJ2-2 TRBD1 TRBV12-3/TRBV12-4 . CASHPRDRLWALSNTGELFF TGTGCCAGCCATCCCCGGGACAGGTTGTGGGCCCTTTCGAACACCGGGGAGCTGTTTTTT
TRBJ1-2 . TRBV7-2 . CASIPSRGGGYGYTF TGTGCCAGCATCCCCTCGCGAGGGGGAGGCTATGGCTACACCTTC
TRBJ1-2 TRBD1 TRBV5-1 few CASSLQGAHYGYTF TGCGCCAGCAGCTTACAGGGGGCTCACTATGGCTACACCTTC
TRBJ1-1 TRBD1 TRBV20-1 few CSARDRVAHMNTEAFF TGCAGTGCTAGGGACAGGGTCGCCCACATGAACACTGAAGCTTTCTTT
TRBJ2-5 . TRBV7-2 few CASSLAGAAQYF TGTGCCAGCAGCTTAGCGGGAGCAGCCCAGTACTTC
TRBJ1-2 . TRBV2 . CAGTLVLIGYTF TGTGCCGGAACACTGGTTCTCATCGGCTACACCTTC
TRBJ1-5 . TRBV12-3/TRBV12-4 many CASRGDSNQPQHF TGCGCCAGCAGAGGGGATAGCAATCAGCCCCAGCATTTT
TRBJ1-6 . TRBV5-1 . CASSLDFGRDNSPLHF TGCGCCAGCAGCTTGGATTTTGGGCGGGACAATTCACCCCTCCACTTT
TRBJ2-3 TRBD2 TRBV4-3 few CASSKLAGATDTQYF TGCGCCAGCAGTAAACTAGCGGGGGCCACAGATACGCAGTATTTT
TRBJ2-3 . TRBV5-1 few CASRTNGGIHTDTQYF TGCGCCAGCAGAACCAACGGCGGAATTCACACAGATACGCAGTATTTT
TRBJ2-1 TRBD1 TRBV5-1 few CASSPDRGPDEQFF TGCGCCAGCAGCCCGGACAGGGGACCAGATGAGCAGTTCTTC
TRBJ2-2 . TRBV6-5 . CASSYVLRTANTGELFF TGTGCCAGCAGTTACGTCCTACGGACCGCGAACACCGGGGAGCTGTTTTTT
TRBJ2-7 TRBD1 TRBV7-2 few CASSVGTVLQEQYF TGTGCCAGCAGCGTCGGGACAGTCCTACAGGAGCAGTACTTC
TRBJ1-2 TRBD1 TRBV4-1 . CASSQPTGGGYGYTF TGCGCCAGCAGCCAACCGACAGGGGGCGGCTATGGCTACACCTTC